What follows describes a single T cell receptor (beta chain). The sample is drawn from a study of cytomegalovirus exposure and HLA in healthy donors. It was with 60 Vbeta and 13 Jbeta primers that the PCR ran. Assay used: immunoSEQ multiplex PCR; TCRdb lists only in-frame clones, some missing. The data contain more than 150,000 clones, 65% to 80% of them singletons. J was trimmed by 4 bases and V by 4 bases; bases with no gene match: 8. The CDR3 has 15 amino acids. Germline-derived CDR1 and CDR2 are SGHRS and YFSETQ. V usage is TRBV5-1 and J usage is TRBJ2-7; 10 bases are a match to TRBD1. Sequenced material: PBMCs. This TCR came from a woman in her 50s in good health and CMV-seropositive. CDR3 protein: CASSGGTGERYEQYF. In DNA form, the CDR3 reads TGCGCCAGCAGCGGCGGGACAGGGGAACGGTACGAGCAGTACTTC.